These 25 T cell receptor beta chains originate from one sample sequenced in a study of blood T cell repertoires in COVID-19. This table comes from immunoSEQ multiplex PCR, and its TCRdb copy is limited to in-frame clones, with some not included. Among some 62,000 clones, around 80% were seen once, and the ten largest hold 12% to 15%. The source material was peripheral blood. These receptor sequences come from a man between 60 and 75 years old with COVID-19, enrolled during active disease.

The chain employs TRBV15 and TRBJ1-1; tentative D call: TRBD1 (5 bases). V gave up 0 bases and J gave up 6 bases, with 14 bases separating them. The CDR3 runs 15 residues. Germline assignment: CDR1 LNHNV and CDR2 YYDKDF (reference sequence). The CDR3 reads CATSRDIQVYAEAFF. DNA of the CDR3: TGTGCCACCAGCAGAGATATACAGGTTTACGCTGAAGCTTTCTTT.

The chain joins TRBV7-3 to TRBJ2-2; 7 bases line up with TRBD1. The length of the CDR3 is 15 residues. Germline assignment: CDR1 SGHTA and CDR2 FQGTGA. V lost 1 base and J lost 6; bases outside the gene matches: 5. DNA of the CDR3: TGTGCCAGCAGCTTAAGAGGGGGCGCTGCCGGGGAGCTGTTTTTT. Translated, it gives CASSLRGGAAGELFF.

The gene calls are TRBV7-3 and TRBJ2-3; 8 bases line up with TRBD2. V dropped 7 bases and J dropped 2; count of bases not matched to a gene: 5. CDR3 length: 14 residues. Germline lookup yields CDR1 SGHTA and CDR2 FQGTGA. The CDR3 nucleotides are TGTGCCAGCAAGCGGGAGCCGTACACAGATACGCAGTATTTT. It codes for CASKREPYTDTQYF. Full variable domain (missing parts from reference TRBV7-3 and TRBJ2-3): GAGVSQTPSNKVTEKGKYVELRCDPISGHTALYWYRQSLGQGPEFLIYFQGTGAADDSGLPNDRFFAVRPEGSVSTLKIQRTERGDSAVYLCASKREPYTDTQYFGPGTRLTVL.

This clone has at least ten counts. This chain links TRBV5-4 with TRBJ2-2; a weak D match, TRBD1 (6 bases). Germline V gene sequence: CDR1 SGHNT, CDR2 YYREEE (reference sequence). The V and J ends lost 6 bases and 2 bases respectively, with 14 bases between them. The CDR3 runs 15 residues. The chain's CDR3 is CASTPGAGNTGELFF. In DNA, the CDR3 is TGTGCCAGCACCCCAGGGGCAGGCAACACCGGGGAGCTGTTTTTT.

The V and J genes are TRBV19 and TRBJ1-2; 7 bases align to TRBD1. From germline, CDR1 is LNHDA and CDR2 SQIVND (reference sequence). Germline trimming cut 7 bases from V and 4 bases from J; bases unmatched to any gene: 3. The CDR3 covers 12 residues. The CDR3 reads CASKGTAYGYTF. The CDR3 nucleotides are TGTGCCAGTAAGGGGACAGCCTATGGCTACACCTTC.

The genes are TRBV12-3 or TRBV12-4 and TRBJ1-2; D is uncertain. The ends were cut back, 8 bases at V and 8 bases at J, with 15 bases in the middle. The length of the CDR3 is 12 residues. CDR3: CASRPRQAGYTF. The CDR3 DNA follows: TGTGCCAGCCGGCCCCGGCAGGCAGGCTACACCTTC.

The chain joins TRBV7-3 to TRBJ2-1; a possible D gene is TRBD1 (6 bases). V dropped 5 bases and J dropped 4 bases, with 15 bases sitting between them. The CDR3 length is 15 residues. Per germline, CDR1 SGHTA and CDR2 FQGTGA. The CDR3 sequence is CASSPNWDKYNEQFF. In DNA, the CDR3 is TGTGCCAGCAGCCCGAATTGGGACAAATACAATGAGCAGTTCTTC.

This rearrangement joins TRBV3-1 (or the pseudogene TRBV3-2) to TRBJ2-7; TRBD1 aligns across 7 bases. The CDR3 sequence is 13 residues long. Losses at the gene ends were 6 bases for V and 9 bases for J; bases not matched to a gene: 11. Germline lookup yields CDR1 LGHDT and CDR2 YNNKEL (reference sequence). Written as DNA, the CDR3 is TGTGCCAGCAGACTGGGACAGACCGCCGGGCAGTACTTC. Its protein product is CASRLGQTAGQYF.

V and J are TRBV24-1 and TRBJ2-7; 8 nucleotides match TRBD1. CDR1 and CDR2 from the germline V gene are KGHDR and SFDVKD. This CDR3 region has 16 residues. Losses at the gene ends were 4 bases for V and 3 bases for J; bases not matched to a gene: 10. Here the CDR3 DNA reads TGTGCCACCAGTGAAATCAGGACAGGGCCCCTCTACGAGCAGTACTTC. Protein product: CATSEIRTGPLYEQYF.

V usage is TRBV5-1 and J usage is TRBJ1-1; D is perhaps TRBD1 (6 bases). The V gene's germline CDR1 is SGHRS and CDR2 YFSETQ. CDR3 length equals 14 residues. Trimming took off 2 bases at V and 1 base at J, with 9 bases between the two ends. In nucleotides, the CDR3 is TGCGCCAGCAGCTTTACACAGGGGAACACTGAAGCTTTCTTT. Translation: CASSFTQGNTEAFF.

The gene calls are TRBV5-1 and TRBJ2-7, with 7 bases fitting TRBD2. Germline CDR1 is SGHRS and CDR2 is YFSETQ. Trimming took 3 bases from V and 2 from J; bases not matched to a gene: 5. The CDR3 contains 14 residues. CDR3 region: CASSSRTRTYEQYF. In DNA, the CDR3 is TGCGCCAGCAGCTCCCGGACTAGGACCTACGAGCAGTACTTC.

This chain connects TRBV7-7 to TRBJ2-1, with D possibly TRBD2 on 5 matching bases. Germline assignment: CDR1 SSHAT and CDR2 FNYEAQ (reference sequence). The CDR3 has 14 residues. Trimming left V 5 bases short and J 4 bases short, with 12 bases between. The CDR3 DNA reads TGTGCCAGCAGCCCCGAGGGCAGGTACAATGAGCAGTTCTTC. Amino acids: CASSPEGRYNEQFF.

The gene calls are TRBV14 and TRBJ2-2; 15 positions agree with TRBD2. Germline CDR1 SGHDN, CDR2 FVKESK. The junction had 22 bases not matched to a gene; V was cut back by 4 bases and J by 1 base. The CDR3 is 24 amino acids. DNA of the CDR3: TGTGCCAGCAGCCCCTTTGACGGATTTTTAGGGACTAGCGGGGGGCGGGAGAACACCGGGGAGCTGTTTTTT. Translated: CASSPFDGFLGTSGGRENTGELFF.

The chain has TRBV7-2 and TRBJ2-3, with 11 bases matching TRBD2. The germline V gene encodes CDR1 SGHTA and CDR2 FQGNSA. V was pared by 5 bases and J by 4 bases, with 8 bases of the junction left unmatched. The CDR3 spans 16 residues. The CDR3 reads CASSLRLAGRSDTQYF. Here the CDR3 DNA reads TGTGCCAGCAGCCTCCGACTAGCGGGGAGATCAGATACGCAGTATTTT.

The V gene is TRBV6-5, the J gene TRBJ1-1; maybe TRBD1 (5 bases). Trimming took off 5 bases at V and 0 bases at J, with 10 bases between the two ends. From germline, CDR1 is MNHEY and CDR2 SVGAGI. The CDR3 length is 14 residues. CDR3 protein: CASSLRQMNTEAFF. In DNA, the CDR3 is TGTGCCAGCAGTCTCAGACAGATGAACACTGAAGCTTTCTTT.

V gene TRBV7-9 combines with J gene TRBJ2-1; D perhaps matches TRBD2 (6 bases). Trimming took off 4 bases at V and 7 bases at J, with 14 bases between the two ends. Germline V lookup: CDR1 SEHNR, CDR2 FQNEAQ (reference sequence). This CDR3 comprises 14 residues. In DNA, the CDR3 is TGTGCCAGCAGCTATCGAGCGGGCCAGAATGAGCAGTTCTTC. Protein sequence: CASSYRAGQNEQFF. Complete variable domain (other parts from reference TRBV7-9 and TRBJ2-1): DTGVSQNPRHKITKRGQNVTFRCDPISEHNRLYWYRQTLGQGPEFLTYFQNEAQLEKSRLLSDRFSAERPKGSFSTLEIQRTEQGDSAMYLCASSYRAGQNEQFFGPGTRLTVL.

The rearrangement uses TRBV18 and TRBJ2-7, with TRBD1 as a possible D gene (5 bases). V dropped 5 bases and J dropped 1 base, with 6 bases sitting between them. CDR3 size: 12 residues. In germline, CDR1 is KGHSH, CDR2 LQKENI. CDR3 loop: CASSDSSYEQYF. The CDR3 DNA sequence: TGTGCCAGCTCAGACAGTTCCTACGAGCAGTACTTC.

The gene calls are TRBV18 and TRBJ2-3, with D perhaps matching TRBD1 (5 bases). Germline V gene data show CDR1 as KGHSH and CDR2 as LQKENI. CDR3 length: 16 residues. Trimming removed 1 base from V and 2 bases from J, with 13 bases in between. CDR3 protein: CASSPLTSGNTDTQYF. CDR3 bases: TGTGCCAGCTCACCACTAACTTCAGGGAACACAGATACGCAGTATTTT.

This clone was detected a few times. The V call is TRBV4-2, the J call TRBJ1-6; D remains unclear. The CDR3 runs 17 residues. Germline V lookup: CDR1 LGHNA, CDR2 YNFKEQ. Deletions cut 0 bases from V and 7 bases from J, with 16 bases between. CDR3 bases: TGTGCCAGCAGCCAAGATGAATCGAGTAGCAGAAATTCACCCCTCCACTTT. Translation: CASSQDESSSRNSPLHF.

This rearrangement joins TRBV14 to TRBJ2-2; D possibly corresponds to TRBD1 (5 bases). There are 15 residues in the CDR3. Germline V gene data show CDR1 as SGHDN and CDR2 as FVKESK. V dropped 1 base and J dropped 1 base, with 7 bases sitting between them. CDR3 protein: CASSQVQVNTGELFF. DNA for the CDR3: TGTGCCAGCAGCCAAGTACAGGTGAACACCGGGGAGCTGTTTTTT.

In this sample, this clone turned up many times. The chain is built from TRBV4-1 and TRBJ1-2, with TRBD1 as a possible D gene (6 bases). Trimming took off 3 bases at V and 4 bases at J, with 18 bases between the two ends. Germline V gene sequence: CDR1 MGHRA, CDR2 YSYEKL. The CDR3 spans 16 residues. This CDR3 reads CASSHSSRDTSYGYTF. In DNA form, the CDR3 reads TGCGCCAGCAGCCACTCCAGCCGGGACACAAGCTATGGCTACACCTTC.

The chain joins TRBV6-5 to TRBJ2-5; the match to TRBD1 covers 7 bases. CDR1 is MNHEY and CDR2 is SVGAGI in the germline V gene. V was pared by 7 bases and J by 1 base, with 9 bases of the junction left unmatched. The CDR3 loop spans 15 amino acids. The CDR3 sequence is CASIIYRGLQETQYF. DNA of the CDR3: TGTGCCAGCATCATATACAGGGGTCTCCAAGAGACCCAGTACTTC.

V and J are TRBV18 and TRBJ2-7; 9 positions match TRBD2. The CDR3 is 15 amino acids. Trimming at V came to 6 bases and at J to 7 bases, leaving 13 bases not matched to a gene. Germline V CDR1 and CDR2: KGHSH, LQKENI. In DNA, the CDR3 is TGTGCCAGCTCCCCCCGCGGGAGGGCCGGGGAAGAGCAGTACTTC. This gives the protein CASSPRGRAGEEQYF.

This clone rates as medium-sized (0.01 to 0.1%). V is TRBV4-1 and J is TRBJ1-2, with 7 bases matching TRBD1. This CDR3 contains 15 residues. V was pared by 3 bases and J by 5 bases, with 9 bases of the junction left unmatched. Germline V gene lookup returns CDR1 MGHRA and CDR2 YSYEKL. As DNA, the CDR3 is TGCGCCAGCAGCCAGGCCGGGACAGTAAGGTATGGCTACACCTTC. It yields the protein CASSQAGTVRYGYTF.

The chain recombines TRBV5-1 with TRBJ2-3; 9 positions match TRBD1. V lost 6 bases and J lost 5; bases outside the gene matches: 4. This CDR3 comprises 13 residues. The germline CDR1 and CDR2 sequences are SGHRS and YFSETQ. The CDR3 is CASMGQGLDTQYF. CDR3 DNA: TGCGCCAGCATGGGACAGGGATTAGATACGCAGTATTTT.